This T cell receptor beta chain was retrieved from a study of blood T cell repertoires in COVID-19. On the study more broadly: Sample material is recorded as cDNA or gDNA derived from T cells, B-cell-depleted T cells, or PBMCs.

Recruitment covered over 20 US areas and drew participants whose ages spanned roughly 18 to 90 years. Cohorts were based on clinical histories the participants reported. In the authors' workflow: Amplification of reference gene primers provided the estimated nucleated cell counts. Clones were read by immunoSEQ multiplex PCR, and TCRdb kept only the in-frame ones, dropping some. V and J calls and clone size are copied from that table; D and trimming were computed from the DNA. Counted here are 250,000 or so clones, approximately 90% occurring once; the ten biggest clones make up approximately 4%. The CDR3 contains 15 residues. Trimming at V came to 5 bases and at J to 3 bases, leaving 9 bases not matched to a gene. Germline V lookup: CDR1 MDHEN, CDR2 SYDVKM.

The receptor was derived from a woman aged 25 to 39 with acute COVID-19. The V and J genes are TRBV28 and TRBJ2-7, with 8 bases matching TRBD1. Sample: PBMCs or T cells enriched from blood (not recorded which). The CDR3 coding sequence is TGTGCCAGCAGTGACACCGGGACAGGCCGCTACGAGCAGTACTTC. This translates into CASSDTGTGRYEQYF. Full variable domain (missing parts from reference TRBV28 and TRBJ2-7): DVKVTQSSRYLVKRTGEKVFLECVQDMDHENMFWYRQDPGLGLRLIYFSYDVKMKEKGDIPEGYSVSREKKERFSLILESASTNQTSMYLCASSDTGTGRYEQYFGPGTRLTVT.